These 6 T cell receptor beta chains were sequenced from one sample in a study of T cell responses to AZD1222 COVID-19 vaccine. The repertoire was sequenced with immunoSEQ multiplex PCR; TCRdb's copy has only in-frame clones and lacks some. Here the sample spans 75,000 to 95,000 clones, 70% to 90% being singletons. The starting material was peripheral blood, obtained on day 0 of AZD1222 vaccination. The receptors here all came from an adult in good health.

The chain employs TRBV7-9 and TRBJ2-7; no definite D call. This CDR3 spans 12 amino acids. Germline V CDR1 and CDR2: SEHNR, FQNEAQ (reference sequence). Trimming cost V 1 base and J 11 bases, with 12 bases left between them. CDR3 nucleotide sequence: TGTGCCAGCAGCTTAGTCGGCCAGCAGGAGTACTTC. It codes for CASSLVGQQEYF.

The chain is built from TRBV5-1 and TRBJ1-2; tentatively, D is TRBD1 (5 bases). V lost 0 bases and J 4 bases, leaving 16 bases between the germline ends. The germline V gene encodes CDR1 SGHRS and CDR2 YFSETQ. The CDR3 is 16 residues long. The CDR3 region is CASSLGLGAEIYGYTF. The CDR3 DNA sequence: TGCGCCAGCAGCTTGGGTTTAGGGGCCGAGATCTATGGCTACACCTTC.

V usage is TRBV21-1 and J usage is TRBJ2-7; no check of the table's D call, TRBD1, against the DNA was made. TRBV21-1 is reported as a pseudogene. The CDR3 has 11 amino acids. The CDR3 bases are TGTGCCAGCAGCAACAGTTACGAGCAGTACTTC. It codes for CASSNSYEQYF.

The chain combines TRBV7-2 with TRBJ1-1; tentative D call: TRBD1 (5 bases). This CDR3 is 15 amino acids long. Trimming removed 1 base from V and 10 bases from J, with 19 bases in between. Germline assignment: CDR1 SGHTA and CDR2 FQGNSA. The DNA of the CDR3 is TGTGCCAGCAGCTTAGGATCCCCCCAATCCGGGGGAGCTTTCTTT. Translation gives CASSLGSPQSGGAFF.

The J gene is TRBJ2-7, the V gene TRBV7-9; TRBD1 aligns across 9 bases. Germline CDR1 is SEHNR and CDR2 is FQNEAQ (reference sequence). The CDR3 loop spans 14 amino acids. J gave up 4 bases and V 2 bases, and 3 bases lay outside the gene matches. The CDR3 DNA reads TGTGCCAGCAGCTTAACAGGGGGCGGGTACGAGCAGTACTTC. Its translation: CASSLTGGGYEQYF.

Here the CDR3 reads CATSGWEGGAEDTQYF. In DNA form, the CDR3 reads TGTGCCACCAGTGGTTGGGAAGGGGGCGCGGAAGATACGCAGTATTTT. This chain links TRBV24-1 with TRBJ2-3, with 7 bases matching TRBD1. J was trimmed by 5 bases and V by 5 bases; bases with no gene match: 12. The CDR3 covers 16 residues. The germline V gene encodes CDR1 KGHDR and CDR2 SFDVKD.